The entry below describes one T cell receptor (beta chain). What it recognizes is unknown. Trimming left V 5 bases short and J 1 base short, with 17 bases between. From germline, CDR1 is LGHDT and CDR2 YNNKEL (reference sequence). The CDR3 loop spans 16 amino acids. The cDNA had a unique molecular identifier and a template-switch universal primer site. One entry per CDR3 protein, called by TCRdb with MiXCR from the 5' RACE reads. This table holds 1.5 million to 2 million distinct CDR3 sequences, about 30% found once. Donors were all healthy Caucasians. This record comes from a study of identical twins. Findings and caveats of the study: The degree of excess twin sharing was weaker in beta out-of-frame sequences. Memory repertoires lacked the insertion deficit that abundant cord blood beta clonotypes showed.

This sequence was found in a newborn girl in good health. The V and J genes are TRBV3-1 and TRBJ2-5, with a possible D match to TRBD2 (5 bases). Sample: cord blood. CDR3 coding DNA: TGTGCCAGCAGCGAAAAGCTGAGGGTCCGCCAAGAGACCCAGTACTTC. Its translation is CASSEKLRVRQETQYF.